This T cell receptor beta chain is drawn from a study of blood T cell repertoires in COVID-19. Study summary: Whether acute or convalescent, the COVID-19 samples came from the United States, Italy and Spain. The analysed material was cDNA or gDNA that came from T cells, B-cell-depleted T cells, or PBMCs.

Authors' data handling: By means of reference gene primer amplification, nucleated cell counts were estimated. TCRdb's table, derived via immunoSEQ multiplex PCR, lists solely in-frame clones and lacks some. V, J and clone size were drawn from that table, and D and trimming were deduced from the DNA. The sample carries 650,000 to 800,000 clones, 80% to 90% recorded once. Germline V lookup: CDR1 SGHAT, CDR2 FQNNGV. With 4 bases clipped from V and 5 bases from J, the junction kept 4 bases outside the gene matches. There are 15 residues in the CDR3. Sequencing was done on a sample of peripheral blood. The J gene is TRBJ2-1, the V gene TRBV11-2; 11 bases map to TRBD2. The clonotype comes from a young woman with acute or convalescent COVID-19. The CDR3 here is CASSSIAGGHNEQFF. Here the CDR3 DNA reads TGTGCCAGCAGCTCGATAGCGGGGGGGCACAATGAGCAGTTCTTC.